What follows are 5 T cell receptor beta chains derived from one specimen sequenced in a study of blood T cell repertoires in COVID-19. Clones were read by immunoSEQ multiplex PCR, and TCRdb kept only the in-frame ones, dropping some. The sample has 35,000 to 45,000 clones, approximately 90% seen once. The sequencing sample was made of peripheral blood. These receptors were collected from a man aged 50 to 60 with COVID-19, enrolled during active disease.

About this clone itself: Other DNA sequences in the sample encode the same CDR3. The chain is built from TRBV5-1 and TRBJ2-7; 8 nucleotides agree with TRBD2. Germline CDR1 and CDR2: SGHRS and YFSETQ. J was trimmed by 1 base and V by 0 bases; bases with no gene match: 3. The CDR3 has 15 residues. CDR3 protein: CASSLELAVSYEQYF. In DNA form, the CDR3 reads TGCGCCAGCAGCTTGGAACTAGCGGTGTCCTACGAGCAGTACTTC.

The CDR3 spells CASSTQGAGNEQFF. The CDR3 nucleotides read TGCGCCAGCAGTACGCAGGGGGCTGGAAATGAGCAGTTCTTC. This sequence joins TRBV5-1 and TRBJ2-1; 8 nucleotides agree with TRBD1. The V gene end was trimmed by 5 bases and the J gene end by 7 bases; junction bases not matched to a gene: 8. From germline, CDR1 is SGHRS and CDR2 YFSETQ. The CDR3 loop spans 14 amino acids. Filled out from reference TRBV5-1 and TRBJ2-1, the complete variable domain reads KAGVTQTPRYLIKTRGQQVTLSCSPISGHRSVSWYQQTPGQGLQFLFEYFSETQRNKGNFPGRFSGRQFSNSRSEMNVSTLELGDSALYLCASSTQGAGNEQFFGPGTRLTVL.

The V and J genes are TRBV6-5 and TRBJ2-3; possibly TRBD1 for D (6 bases). The ends were cut back, 6 bases at V and 3 bases at J, with 13 bases in the middle. The CDR3 loop spans 14 amino acids. Germline V gene sequence: CDR1 MNHEY, CDR2 SVGAGI. CDR3 in DNA: TGTGCCAGCAGGCCCGGGACAAGGACAGATACGCAGTATTTT. Its translation: CASRPGTRTDTQYF.

The V call is TRBV5-1, the J call TRBJ2-3, with 12 bases lining up with TRBD2. Per germline, CDR1 SGHRS and CDR2 YFSETQ. The junction had 1 base not matched to a gene; V was cut back by 4 bases and J by 4 bases. This CDR3 is built from 14 residues. The CDR3 sequence is CASSRLAGADTQYF. The CDR3 nucleotides are TGCGCCAGCAGCCGACTAGCGGGAGCAGATACGCAGTATTTT.

The chain joins TRBV5-1 to TRBJ2-1; D gene uncertain. Trimming removed 0 bases at V and 7 bases at J, with 11 bases between. Germline V lookup: CDR1 SGHRS, CDR2 YFSETQ. The CDR3 contains 14 residues. This chain's CDR3 is CASSLDGLANEQFF. The DNA of the CDR3 is TGCGCCAGCAGCTTGGATGGGCTCGCGAATGAGCAGTTCTTC.